This paragraph reports one T cell receptor (beta chain). The data are from a study of cytomegalovirus exposure and HLA in healthy donors. Trimming cost V 8 bases and J 4 bases, with 20 bases left between them. CDR1 is MNHEY and CDR2 is SVGAGI in the germline V gene. The CDR3 loop spans 15 amino acids. The primer mix had 60 Vbeta and 13 Jbeta primers. Produced via immunoSEQ multiplex PCR; TCRdb's table is partial and in-frame only. The sample holds some 150,000 clones, 60% to 85% seen once. While unrecorded immune exposures were likely, the donors were nominally healthy when sampled. Sample: PBMCs. This TCR was recovered from a middle-aged man in good health and CMV-seropositive. The V gene is TRBV6-5, the J gene TRBJ1-1; perhaps TRBD1 as D (6 bases). In DNA form, the CDR3 reads TGTGCCAGCTGCCGGGCGAGGGGGTTCGGCACTGAAGCTTTCTTT. It codes for CASCRARGFGTEAFF.